What follows are 10 T cell receptor beta chains derived from one specimen sequenced in a study. TCRdb independently ran MiXCR on the RT-PCR reads; one entry per CDR3 protein. The sample carries hundreds of thousands of distinct CDR3 sequences, 12% to 15% recorded once. The sequencing sample was made of memory CD4+ T cells from blood. The receptors derive from a female donor in good health, serving as a healthy control.

This clonotype turned up a few times. V usage is TRBV20-1 and J usage is TRBJ2-1; tentatively, D is TRBD1 (5 bases). Per the germline V gene, CDR1 is DFQATT and CDR2 is SNEGSKA (reference sequence). V was trimmed by 1 base and J by 0 bases, leaving 13 bases between them. The CDR3 loop spans 16 amino acids. This chain's CDR3 is CSARGWGRSSYNEQFF. The CDR3 nucleotides are TGCAGTGCTAGAGGTTGGGGCCGCAGCTCCTACAATGAGCAGTTCTTC.

The chain links TRBV12-3 or TRBV12-4 to TRBJ2-1, with TRBD2 matching 7 bases. The CDR3 consists of 14 residues. V lost 7 bases and J lost 10; bases outside the gene matches: 13. CDR3 bases: TGTGCCAGCACCCCCGCGGGCGGGAGAGGCGAGCAGTTCTTC. Translating it yields CASTPAGGRGEQFF.

This clonotype was recorded at least ten times. V is TRBV20-1 and J is TRBJ2-1; TRBD2 matches 14 bases. Losses at the gene ends were 5 bases for V and 0 bases for J; bases not matched to a gene: 9. This CDR3 has 18 amino acids. CDR1 DFQATT and CDR2 SNEGSKA come from the germline V gene (reference sequence). The CDR3: CSAPVRTSGRHSYNEQFF. CDR3 bases: TGCAGTGCTCCCGTTCGGACTAGCGGGAGGCACTCCTACAATGAGCAGTTCTTC.

V is TRBV27 and J is TRBJ2-7; TRBD1 might be the D (6 bases). The CDR3 spans 14 residues. From germline, CDR1 is MNHEY and CDR2 SMNVEV (reference sequence). Deletions cut 6 bases from V and 2 bases from J, with 14 bases between. The CDR3 region is CASRNLGHPYEQYF. For the CDR3, the DNA is TGTGCCAGCAGAAACCTGGGACACCCCTACGAGCAGTACTTC.

This clonotype was detected only a few times. The chain has TRBV15 and TRBJ2-5; D remains unclear. CDR3 length: 14 amino acids. CDR1 is LNHNV, CDR2 YYDKDF, per germline (reference sequence). The V gene lost 1 base and the J gene lost 5 bases, with 11 bases spanning the gap. The CDR3 here is CATSRGKGWETQYF. CDR3 bases: TGTGCCACCAGCAGAGGCAAGGGATGGGAGACCCAGTACTTC.

About this clonotype: This may be a read error: a much more frequent sequence differs by one nucleotide. This chain links TRBV20-1 with TRBJ1-2; D remains unclear. The ends were cut back, 3 bases at V and 4 bases at J, with 9 bases in the middle. The CDR3 is 12 amino acids. Germline CDR1 and CDR2: DFQATT and SNEGSKA (reference sequence). CDR3 nucleotide sequence: TGCAGTGCTAGTCCCCGAAGCTATGGCTACACCTTC. Protein product: CSASPRSYGYTF.

This clonotype showed up just a few times. The rearrangement uses TRBV27 and TRBJ1-1; D possibly corresponds to TRBD1 (6 bases). The CDR3 length is 15 residues. The germline V and J ends were trimmed by 6 bases and 4 bases, with 18 bases remaining between them. Germline assignment: CDR1 MNHEY and CDR2 SMNVEV (reference sequence). The CDR3 sequence: CASRPIQGWGTEAFF. CDR3 DNA: TGTGCCAGCAGACCTATACAGGGATGGGGCACTGAAGCTTTCTTT.

In its sample, this clonotype was seen a few times. J is TRBJ1-5 and V is TRBV30, with D unresolved. V lost 3 bases, J lost 0 bases, and 6 bases lay in between. This CDR3 comprises 13 residues. Germline V gives CDR1 GTSNPN, CDR2 SVGIG (reference sequence). DNA of the CDR3: TGTGCCTGGAGAGAAGATAGCAATCAGCCCCAGCATTTT. It translates to CAWREDSNQPQHF.

This clonotype turned up a few times. J is TRBJ2-1 and V is TRBV5-5; 9 bases align to TRBD2. The CDR3 runs 13 residues. Trimming took 3 bases from V and 12 from J; bases not matched to a gene: 7. Germline lookup yields CDR1 SGHKS and CDR2 YYEKEE (reference sequence). The chain's CDR3 is CASSSGTSSTQFF. The CDR3 DNA reads as TGTGCCAGCAGCTCCGGGACTAGCAGTACGCAGTTCTTC.

This chain connects TRBV3-1 to TRBJ2-5, with 11 nucleotides matching TRBD2. This CDR3 is 17 amino acids long. The V gene end was trimmed by 4 bases and the J gene end by 5 bases; junction bases not matched to a gene: 12. Looked up from germline, CDR1 is LGHDT and CDR2 is YNNKEL (reference sequence). The CDR3 is CASSPALTSGARETQYF. The DNA of the CDR3 is TGTGCCAGCAGCCCGGCCCTGACTAGCGGGGCCCGGGAGACCCAGTACTTC.